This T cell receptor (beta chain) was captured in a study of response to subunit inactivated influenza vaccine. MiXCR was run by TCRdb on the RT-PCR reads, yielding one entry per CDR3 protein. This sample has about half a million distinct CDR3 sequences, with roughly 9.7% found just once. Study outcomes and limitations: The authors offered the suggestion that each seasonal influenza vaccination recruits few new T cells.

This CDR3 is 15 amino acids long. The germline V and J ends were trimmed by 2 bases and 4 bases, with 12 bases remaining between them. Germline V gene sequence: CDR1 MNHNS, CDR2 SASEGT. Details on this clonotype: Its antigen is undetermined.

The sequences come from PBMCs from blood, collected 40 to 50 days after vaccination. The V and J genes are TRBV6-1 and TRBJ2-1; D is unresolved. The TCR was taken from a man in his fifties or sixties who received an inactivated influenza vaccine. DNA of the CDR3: TGTGCCAGCAGTGAAACTCTACTCCCTTACAATGAGCAGTTCTTC. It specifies CASSETLLPYNEQFF.